This TCR beta chain originates from a study of blood T cell repertoires in COVID-19. Study-level background: Sites in the United States, Italy and Spain provided acute and convalescent COVID-19 samples.

Seattle patients were enrolled while actively infected and followed longitudinally. Trimming took 4 bases from V and 2 from J, leaving 5 bases between them. The CDR3 covers 13 residues. CDR1 and CDR2 from the germline V gene are SNHLY and FYNNEI. Authors' methods: Nucleated cell number was recorded as an estimate derived from reference gene primer amplification. Sequenced by immunoSEQ multiplex PCR; TCRdb stores in-frame clones only, minus some. The V and J calls and clone size come from that table; D and trimming were worked out from the DNA. The sample carries roughly 190,000 clones, roughly 94% recorded once. This clone was seen just once.

This receptor was identified in a young man with COVID-19, enrolled during active disease. Sequences were obtained from peripheral blood. This sequence joins TRBV2 and TRBJ2-2; D not certain. This CDR3 is CASSAQNTGELFF. As DNA, the CDR3 is TGTGCCAGCAGTGCCCAAAACACCGGGGAGCTGTTTTTT.